The next 14 T cell receptor beta chains were all read from a single sample in a study of tumor-infiltrating lymphocytes in localized non-small cell lung cancer. Here immunoSEQ multiplex PCR was the method, and the copy in TCRdb shows in-frame clones only, minus some. The profile shows about 6,400 clones, more than 65% of them singletons. Sequenced sample: lung tumor tissue. All receptors derive from a human donor with non-small cell lung cancer.

In this sample, this clone turned up once. The chain links TRBV7-2 to TRBJ2-6; 8 bases agree with TRBD2. The CDR3 totals 16 residues. Trimming cost V 3 bases and J 2 bases; bases outside gene matches: 3. In germline, CDR1 is SGHTA, CDR2 FQGNSA. CDR3 nucleotides: TGTGCCAGCAGCTTTTATAGCGGGACTGGGGCCAACGTCCTGACTTTC. This translates into CASSFYSGTGANVLTF.

This clone was detected only a few times. The chain combines TRBV2 with TRBJ1-2, with TRBD1 matching over 7 bases. J was trimmed by 0 bases and V by 6 bases; bases with no gene match: 7. This CDR3 is 15 amino acids long. The V gene's germline CDR1 is SNHLY and CDR2 FYNNEI. The CDR3 spells CASRASGGANYGYTF. The CDR3 DNA sequence: TGTGCCAGCAGGGCCTCAGGGGGTGCTAACTATGGCTACACCTTC.

The chain is built from TRBV7-9 and TRBJ2-1; 7 nucleotides line up with TRBD2. Per the germline V gene, CDR1 is SEHNR and CDR2 is FQNEAQ (reference sequence). This CDR3 is 15 amino acids long. Unmatched junction bases numbered 8, after V lost 2 bases and J lost 7 bases. In DNA form, the CDR3 reads TGTGCCAGCAGCTTAATTGCGGGAGTAGGTAATGAGCAGTTCTTC. It codes for CASSLIAGVGNEQFF.

The rearrangement uses TRBV18 and TRBJ2-1; D might be TRBD1 (5 bases). Germline loops: CDR1 KGHSH, CDR2 LQKENI. Trimming took off 1 base at V and 0 bases at J, with 7 bases between the two ends. This CDR3 spans 15 amino acids. For the CDR3, the DNA is TGTGCCAGCTCACCACAGGGGTACTCCTACAATGAGCAGTTCTTC. This codes for CASSPQGYSYNEQFF.

This clone showed up just once. The V call is TRBV28, the J call TRBJ1-1, with TRBD1 matching over 7 bases. Germline CDR1 MDHEN, CDR2 SYDVKM. V was clipped by 4 bases and J by 3 bases; unmatched bases: 2. CDR3 length: 13 amino acids. The CDR3 region has the DNA TGTGCCAGCAGTTACAGGGGAGACACTGAAGCTTTCTTT. Encoded protein: CASSYRGDTEAFF.

This chain links TRBV11-1 with TRBJ2-7, with 7 nucleotides matching TRBD1. CDR1 SGHAT and CDR2 FQDESV come from the germline V gene (reference sequence). Trimming took 4 bases from V and 3 from J; bases not matched to a gene: 6. This CDR3 contains 14 residues. CDR3 in amino acids: CASSSNRGRYEQYF. The CDR3 region has the DNA TGTGCCAGCAGCTCCAACAGGGGACGCTACGAGCAGTACTTC.

With regard to this clone: At one boundary the junction diverges from the germline segment, which might be a read error. V and J are TRBV7-7 and TRBJ2-7; D possibly corresponds to TRBD2 (5 bases). The CDR3 sequence is 13 residues long. Germline V gene sequence: CDR1 SSHAT, CDR2 FNYEAQ (reference sequence). The CDR3 here is CASSFSRSDEQYF. The CDR3 DNA follows: TGTGCTAGCAGCTTTTCCCGTAGCGACGAGCAGTACTTC.

The chain links TRBV7-3 to TRBJ2-1, with 16 nucleotides matching TRBD2. Germline V gives CDR1 SGHTA, CDR2 FQGTGA. V lost 4 bases, J lost 4 bases, and 7 bases stayed unmatched. The CDR3 loop spans 18 amino acids. The CDR3 reads CASSSSGTSGRGYNEQFF. The CDR3 bases are TGTGCCAGCAGCTCTTCCGGGACTAGCGGGAGGGGGTACAATGAGCAGTTCTTC.

CDR3 sequence (DNA): TGTGCCAGCAGCTGGCGGGGAGAACAAGAGACCCAGTACTTC. It specifies CASSWRGEQETQYF. The gene calls are TRBV4-2 and TRBJ2-5, with D perhaps TRBD2 (6 bases). The CDR3 loop spans 14 amino acids. The germline CDR1 and CDR2 sequences are LGHNA and YNFKEQ. V lost 5 bases to trimming and J lost 2 bases, with 12 bases between them.

CDR3 protein: CASSPRGGSGANVLTF. CDR3 DNA: TGTGCCAGCAGCCCCCGAGGGGGCTCTGGGGCCAACGTCCTGACTTTC. The chain recombines TRBV7-3 with TRBJ2-6; possibly TRBD1 for D (6 bases). The germline V gene encodes CDR1 SGHTA and CDR2 FQGTGA. The CDR3 length is 16 residues. The V end lost 5 bases, the J end lost 0 bases, and 11 bases lay between the germline ends.

The CDR3, as DNA: TGTGCCAGCAGTGAATTTAAGGGGGCGAGGACAGATACGCAGTATTTT. Translation: CASSEFKGARTDTQYF. The chain has TRBV25-1 and TRBJ2-3, with TRBD1 identical over 7 bases. In germline, CDR1 is MGHDK, CDR2 SYGVNS. The CDR3 loop spans 16 amino acids. V was clipped by 1 base and J by 3 bases; unmatched bases: 7.

The J gene is TRBJ1-3, the V gene TRBV18; D call uncertain. Trimming took 4 bases from V and 0 from J, leaving 10 bases between them. The CDR3 has 15 amino acids. The germline V gene encodes CDR1 KGHSH and CDR2 LQKENI. Here the CDR3 reads CASSLAPGSGNTIYF. The CDR3 nucleotides are TGTGCCAGCTCACTGGCCCCTGGCTCTGGAAACACCATATATTTT.

DNA for the CDR3: TGTGCCAGCAGCTTAAGAAGACAGGACCCGCAGTTCTTC. Translation gives CASSLRRQDPQFF. This chain links TRBV7-3 with TRBJ2-1; possible D gene TRBD1, 6 bases. Trimming shortened V by 1 base and J by 12 bases, and 13 bases separated the two germline ends. The CDR3 spans 13 residues. Per germline, CDR1 SGHTA and CDR2 FQGTGA.

The chain carries TRBV29-1 and TRBJ1-5, with D perhaps TRBD1 (5 bases). The CDR3 is made up of 13 amino acids. Germline CDR1 is SQVTM and CDR2 is ANQGSEA. V lost 4 bases and J 1 base, leaving 8 bases between the germline ends. The DNA for the CDR3 is TGCAGCGTTGCGGGGGACAGCAATCAGCCCCAGCATTTT. Translating it yields CSVAGDSNQPQHF.